Listed below are T cell receptor beta chains from one sample, sequenced in a study of neurological immune-mediated disorders. TCRdb recomputed calls from the 5' RACE reads with MiXCR, one row per CDR3 protein. The sample has 27,000 or so distinct CDR3 sequences, about 3.5% seen once; the top ten hold 7%. The sequenced material came from PBMCs. The origin of the receptors is a woman between 25 and 40 years old with multiple sclerosis. The CDR3 runs from the conserved cysteine through the conserved F or W. D genes are given only for firm matches. Clone sizes are given selectively: once, few, many, or a class where the clone is expanded.

J gene,clone size,D gene,V gene,CDR3 DNA,CDR3 protein
TRBJ2-3,many,-,TRBV20-1,TGCAGTGCTAGGGCCGCCGCAGGCGCGCAGTATTTT,CSARAAAGAQYF
TRBJ2-7,-,TRBD2,TRBV7-9,TGTGCCAGCAGCTTGGGAACTAGCGGGAGACTAGCCGAGCAGTACTTC,CASSLGTSGRLAEQYF
TRBJ1-3,-,-,TRBV6-5,TGTGCCAGCAGTTACAGGGAGCCCGCAATAAAGGGAAACACCATATATTTT,CASSYREPAIKGNTIYF
TRBJ1-6,-,-,TRBV28,TGTGCCAGCCTACGGGTATATAATTCACCCCTCAACTTT,CASLRVYNSPLNF
TRBJ2-5,few,-,TRBV18,TGTGCCAGCTCACTACTAGATCCAACCCAAGAGACCCAGTACTTC,CASSLLDPTQETQYF
TRBJ2-7,-,-,TRBV4-3,TGCGCCAGCAGCCAAGAGTTGACCGTCTACGAGCAGTACTTC,CASSQELTVYEQYF
TRBJ2-7,-,-,TRBV20-1,TGCAGTGCTAGAGAGTTAGGGTCCTACGAGCAGTACTTC,CSARELGSYEQYF
TRBJ2-5,many,-,TRBV4-3,TGCGCCAGCAGCTCCACGGCCGGGGGGCGGGAGACCCAGTACTTC,CASSSTAGGRETQYF
TRBJ2-3,many,-,TRBV6-1,TGTGCCAGCACTACGAGCCGTGGCACAGATACGCAGTATTTT,CASTTSRGTDTQYF
TRBJ2-3,many,TRBD2,TRBV3-1,TGTGCCAGCAGCCAAAAGGTGGCGGGAGGCACAGATACGCAGTATTTT,CASSQKVAGGTDTQYF
TRBJ2-3,-,-,TRBV3-1,TGTGCCAGCAGTCCCGGGTTAGCGGCTAGCACAGATACGCAGTATTTT,CASSPGLAASTDTQYF
TRBJ2-1,many,-,TRBV5-1,TGCGCCAGCAGCTTGGCTCAGCTGGGGCCTCTTGAGCAGTTCTTC,CASSLAQLGPLEQFF
TRBJ2-6,many,-,TRBV20-1,TGCAGTGCTAGAGTTAGACTTAGCCATGGCTCTGGGGCCAAAGTCCTGACTTTC,CSARVRLSHGSGAKVLTF
TRBJ2-6,many,-,TRBV5-1,TGCGCCAGCAGCTTGTCTCCAGGTGGGGCCAACGTCCTGACTTTC,CASSLSPGGANVLTF
TRBJ1-1,medium-sized,-,TRBV27,TGTGCCAGCAGTTTATCCAGGACAGTCGTTTACACTGAAGCTTTCTTT,CASSLSRTVVYTEAFF
TRBJ2-5,many,-,TRBV20-1,TGCAGTGCTAGCCGTGCTGGAGTCAGCAGGGAGGAGGGCCAGTACTTC,CSASRAGVSREEGQYF
TRBJ2-5,many,TRBD1,TRBV5-1,TGCGCCAGCAGCCCGGGACAGGGGGGAAATAAAGAGACCCAGTACTTC,CASSPGQGGNKETQYF
TRBJ1-5,many,-,TRBV10-3,TGTGCCATCAGTGAGTCGAGTGGCAATCAGCCCCAGAATTTT,CAISESSGNQPQNF
TRBJ1-1,many,-,TRBV29-1,TGCAGCGTTACAGGGAGGGGGAACACTGAAGCTTTCTTT,CSVTGRGNTEAFF
TRBJ2-5,many,-,TRBV7-2,TGTGCCAGCAGCTTAGCAGGGCCCTTTTTCCAAGAGACCCAGTACTTC,CASSLAGPFFQETQYF
TRBJ2-3,many,TRBD2,TRBV5-1,TGCGCCAGCAGATCCGGGACTAGCGGGAGGAGTACAGATACGCAGTATTTT,CASRSGTSGRSTDTQYF
TRBJ2-3,many,-,TRBV5-1,TGCGCCAGCAGCTTGGTGACGGATACGCAGTATTTT,CASSLVTDTQYF
TRBJ1-2,many,-,TRBV15,TGTGCCACCAGCAGAAAACGGGACGGCGGTATGGAGGGCTACACCTTC,CATSRKRDGGMEGYTF
TRBJ1-6,many,-,TRBV20-1,TGCAGTGCTAGTCAGGGGTATAATTCACCCCTCAACTTT,CSASQGYNSPLNF
TRBJ1-1,many,-,TRBV3-1,TGTGCCAGCAGCCACGGGACGGTCAACACTGAAGCTTTCTTT,CASSHGTVNTEAFF
TRBJ2-3,many,-,TRBV5-1,TGCGCCAGCAGCTTGGGACAGAGCACAGATACGCAGTATTTT,CASSLGQSTDTQYF
TRBJ2-2,many,TRBD1,TRBV27,TGTGCCAGCAGTTTATCAGGGGGCCTCACCGGGGAGCTGTTTTTT,CASSLSGGLTGELFF
TRBJ2-3,many,-,TRBV5-1,TGCGCCAGCAGCCCTTTGAGCGGCACAGATACGCAGTATTTT,CASSPLSGTDTQYF
TRBJ1-2,many,TRBD1,TRBV3-1,TGTGCCAGCAGCCAAGAAGGGGGGCGGGACAGTAACTATGGCTACACCTTC,CASSQEGGRDSNYGYTF
TRBJ1-5,many,-,TRBV5-8,TGTGCCAGCAGTTACGATGATCAGCCCCAGCATTTT,CASSYDDQPQHF
TRBJ2-1,many,TRBD2,TRBV5-1,TGCGCCAGCACCACAGCGGGAGGGCCTGGATACAATGAGCAGTTCTTC,CASTTAGGPGYNEQFF
TRBJ2-2,many,-,TRBV5-1,TGCGCCAGCAGACTGACATCACCATTCACCGGGGAGCTGTTTTTT,CASRLTSPFTGELFF
TRBJ2-1,medium-sized,TRBD1,TRBV7-2,TGTGCCAGCAGTTACGAAGGGACAGGGGGCTACAATGAGCAGTTCTTC,CASSYEGTGGYNEQFF
TRBJ2-2,many,-,TRBV20-1,TGCAGTGCAACGAGGGAGGTGGACACCGGGGAGCTGTTTTTT,CSATREVDTGELFF
TRBJ1-2,many,-,TRBV12-3/TRBV12-4,TGTGCCAGCAGTTTCACATCGAGCGTCTATGGCTACACCTTC,CASSFTSSVYGYTF
TRBJ2-1,many,-,TRBV5-1,TGCGCCAGCGCTCAGAGCTCCTACAATGAGCAGTTCTTC,CASAQSSYNEQFF
TRBJ2-2,many,-,TRBV6-2/TRBV6-3,TGTGCCAGCAGTCTGCAGGGCACCGGGGAGCTGTTTTTT,CASSLQGTGELFF
TRBJ2-5,-,-,TRBV10-3,TGTGCCATCAGCGCGGCAATGGGAGAGACCCAGTACTTC,CAISAAMGETQYF
TRBJ2-1,many,-,TRBV7-9,TGTGCCAGCAGCTTAGCTACCGACAGTTCTACCTACAATGAGCAGTTCTTC,CASSLATDSSTYNEQFF
TRBJ2-1,many,TRBD1,TRBV7-3,TGTGCCAGCAGCCCCGGGACAGGGGGGAATGAGCAGTTCTTC,CASSPGTGGNEQFF
TRBJ2-5,-,-,TRBV6-6,TGTGCCAGCAGTTACTTCCAAGGCGAAGAGACCCAGTACTTC,CASSYFQGEETQYF
TRBJ2-3,many,-,TRBV6-2/TRBV6-3,TGTGCCAGCAGTTACGCTCCAGATACGCAGTATTTT,CASSYAPDTQYF